This T cell receptor (beta chain) was recorded in a study of T cell repertoires in cytomegalovirus infection. Turning to the study itself: Indicated by public TCR beta signatures were CMV infection and matching HLA type.

The CDR3 runs 14 residues. CDR1 and CDR2 (germline): SGHRS, YFSETQ. V lost 0 bases and J lost 5, with 12 bases in between. This clonotype was observed a few times. What it binds is unknown. General study findings and limits: Dominant in the ex vivo response were TCR beta clonotypes restricted by HLA-C and specific for CMV. Carriage of CMV together with the relevant HLA was identifiable through cumulative public TCR beta family frequency.

TCRdb ran MiXCR on the reads and lists one entry per CDR3 protein. The table lists hundreds of thousands of distinct CDR3 sequences, 15% to 20% of them singletons, with more than 10% in the top ten. The specimen was PBMCs. The V gene is TRBV5-1, the J gene TRBJ2-7; D gene ambiguous. This sequence was found in a human donor in good health (CMV status not recorded). Some clones in this sample may be carry-over from other donors' samples. In nucleotides, the CDR3 is TGCGCCAGCAGCTTGGAGAGTGTTCTCCACGAGCAGTACTTC. It specifies CASSLESVLHEQYF.